The clone carrying this T cell receptor beta chain showed up just a few times. Its matching antigen is unknown. The entry originates in a study of vaccination and CD4 T cells after COVID-19. Study in general: Convalescents were six males and four females, two of them Hispanic.

The Oncomine TCR Beta short-read assay was what sequenced the DNA obtained from cultured CD4+ T cells. Genomic DNA was isolated from cultured CD4+ T cells. Each CDR3 protein gets one entry after TCRdb re-called the PCR reads with MiXCR. The sample lists a few thousand distinct CDR3 sequences, about a quarter occurring once. Germline loops: CDR1 LNHDA, CDR2 SQIVND (reference sequence). V lost 9 bases to trimming and J lost 3 bases; unmatched junction nucleotides: 12. The CDR3 is 16 amino acids. Treatment indicated: roughly 10-day PBMC culture with coronavirus spike peptide pools or control peptides (ViraFEST assay).

The receptor comes from a human donor who had recovered from COVID-19. The sample was CD4+ T cells from blood, cultured in vitro, taken after SARS-CoV-2 vaccination. This chain uses TRBV19 with TRBJ2-7; 12 bases fit TRBD1. CDR3: CASTGTGGASSYEQYF. DNA of the CDR3: TGTGCCAGCACCGGGACAGGGGGCGCGTCAAGCTACGAGCAGTACTTC.